This passage covers 18 T cell receptor beta chains from one sample sequenced in a study of OX40 agonist ivuxolimab in advanced cancers. The repertoire was sequenced with immunoSEQ multiplex PCR; TCRdb's copy has only in-frame clones and lacks some. The table records 90,000 to 150,000 clones, approximately 92% of them present only once. The source was CD4+ or CD8+ T cells sorted from blood, collected in a trial of the OX40 agonist ivuxolimab. These receptor sequences come from an adult with an advanced solid tumor such as melanoma, head and neck, liver or kidney cancer.

This CDR3 is CASRENTGELFF. The CDR3, as DNA: TGTGCCAGCAGAGAGAACACCGGGGAGCTGTTTTTT. V usage is TRBV6-4 and J usage is TRBJ2-2; D is undetermined. CDR1 MRHNA and CDR2 SNTAGT come from the germline V gene. Between the trimmed V and J ends, which lost 6 bases and 1 base, there was a span of 3 bases. CDR3 length equals 12 residues.

The rearrangement joins TRBV4-3 to TRBJ1-4, with D tentatively TRBD1 (5 bases). Germline loops: CDR1 LGHNA, CDR2 YSLEER. CDR3 length: 15 amino acids. V was clipped by 1 base and J by 8 bases, with 14 bases between them. This CDR3 is CASSQGGTVREKLFF. CDR3 coding DNA: TGCGCCAGCAGCCAAGGGGGGACGGTTAGAGAAAAACTGTTTTTT.

The rearrangement links TRBV30 to TRBJ1-2; tentative D call: TRBD1 (5 bases). The CDR3 extends over 11 amino acids. Germline lookup yields CDR1 GTSNPN and CDR2 SVGIG (reference sequence). The V gene lost 3 bases and the J gene lost 4 bases, with 6 bases spanning the gap. For the CDR3, the DNA is TGTGCCTGGAGGACAGTCTATGGCTACACCTTC. As protein: CAWRTVYGYTF. Filled out from reference TRBV30 and TRBJ1-2, the complete variable domain reads SQTIHQWPATLVQPVGSPLSLECTVEGTSNPNLYWYRQAAGRGLQLLFYSVGIGQISSEVPQNLSASRPQDRQFILSSKKLLLSDSGFYLCAWRTVYGYTFGSGTRLTVV.

CDR3 sequence reads: CASSLTAGLIHF. CDR3 DNA sequence: TGTGCCAGCAGCTTAACGGCGGGACTCATTCATTTT. The rearrangement links TRBV7-9 to TRBJ1-5, with D possibly matching TRBD1 (5 bases). Trimming removed 2 bases from V and 16 bases from J, with 15 bases in between. The CDR3 sequence is 12 residues long. CDR1 and CDR2 (germline): SEHNR, FQNEAQ (reference sequence). Supplemented by reference TRBV7-9 and TRBJ1-5, the full variable domain reads DTGVSQNPRHKITKRGQNVTFRCDPISEHNRLYWYRQTLGQGPEFLTYFQNEAQLEKSRLLSDRFSAERPKGSFSTLEIQRTEQGDSAMYLCASSLTAGLIHFGDGTRLSIL.

This chain connects TRBV28 to TRBJ1-5, with D possibly being TRBD1 (6 bases). The CDR3 runs 15 residues. Trimming cost V 7 bases and J 2 bases, with 15 bases left between them. Germline V lookup: CDR1 MDHEN, CDR2 SYDVKM. The CDR3 region has the DNA TGTGCCAGCATTACCCCGGGACACCGCAATCAGCCCCAGCATTTT. Translated, it gives CASITPGHRNQPQHF. Filled out from reference TRBV28 and TRBJ1-5, the complete variable domain reads DVKVTQSSRYLVKRTGEKVFLECVQDMDHENMFWYRQDPGLGLRLIYFSYDVKMKEKGDIPEGYSVSREKKERFSLILESASTNQTSMYLCASITPGHRNQPQHFGDGTRLSIL.

The chain recombines TRBV28 with TRBJ1-2; D possibly corresponds to TRBD1 (5 bases). Germline CDR1 and CDR2: MDHEN and SYDVKM. The CDR3 has 12 amino acids. The V end lost 7 bases, the J end lost 2 bases, and 8 bases lay between the germline ends. The CDR3 loop reads CASKGVNYGYTF. The CDR3 nucleotides read TGTGCCAGCAAAGGGGTCAACTATGGCTACACCTTC.

This clone was counted a single time. J is TRBJ2-7 and V is TRBV18; TRBD1 matches 12 bases. Germline V gene sequence: CDR1 KGHSH, CDR2 LQKENI. CDR3 length: 14 residues. V dropped 3 bases and J dropped 6; count of bases not matched to a gene: 3. The CDR3 spells CASSPGTGGFEQYF. The CDR3 nucleotides are TGTGCCAGCTCACCCGGGACAGGGGGCTTCGAGCAGTACTTC.

The chain has TRBV28 and TRBJ2-7; D possibly corresponds to TRBD1 (5 bases). The length of the CDR3 is 16 residues. V shed 5 bases and J shed 4 bases, with 21 bases lying between them. Germline V gene sequence: CDR1 MDHEN, CDR2 SYDVKM. CDR3 DNA: TGTGCCAGCAGTCCTCATCTCCAGGGAATTAGGTACGAGCAGTACTTC. Translating gives CASSPHLQGIRYEQYF.

This chain connects TRBV19 to TRBJ2-5; 7 positions match TRBD1. Losses at the gene ends were 3 bases for V and 5 bases for J; bases not matched to a gene: 6. CDR1 and CDR2 (germline): LNHDA, SQIVND (reference sequence). There are 14 residues in the CDR3. CDR3: CASSIGDRVETQYF. For the CDR3, the DNA is TGTGCCAGTAGTATTGGCGACAGGGTCGAGACCCAGTACTTC.

The chain joins TRBV5-1 to TRBJ2-5; TRBD2 agrees at 8 bases. Germline V gene lookup returns CDR1 SGHRS and CDR2 YFSETQ. V dropped 0 bases and J dropped 0; count of bases not matched to a gene: 4. The length of the CDR3 is 16 residues. The CDR3 nucleotides read TGCGCCAGCAGCTTGGGGGCGGGGGGCAACCAAGAGACCCAGTACTTC. Its protein product is CASSLGAGGNQETQYF. Full variable domain (missing parts from reference TRBV5-1 and TRBJ2-5): KAGVTQTPRYLIKTRGQQVTLSCSPISGHRSVSWYQQTPGQGLQFLFEYFSETQRNKGNFPGRFSGRQFSNSRSEMNVSTLELGDSALYLCASSLGAGGNQETQYFGPGTRLLVL.

The rearrangement links TRBV4-2 to TRBJ1-5; D is unclear. Germline V CDR1 and CDR2: LGHNA, YNFKEQ. With 0 bases removed from V and 3 bases from J, the gap between germline ends came to 9 bases. CDR3 length equals 15 residues. The DNA of the CDR3 is TGTGCCAGCAGCCAAGAACGGGGAATCAATCAGCCCCAGCATTTT. Translated, it gives CASSQERGINQPQHF.

The rearrangement joins TRBV30 to TRBJ2-3, with a weak D call TRBD1 (5 bases). With 4 bases removed from V and 3 bases from J, the gap between germline ends came to 11 bases. This CDR3 is 13 amino acids long. CDR1 is GTSNPN, CDR2 SVGIG, per germline (reference sequence). CDR3 DNA: TGTGCCTGGACCCGCAGGGTGACAGATACGCAGTATTTT. Amino acid sequence: CAWTRRVTDTQYF.

This chain joins TRBV7-9 and TRBJ1-1; D is ambiguous. CDR1 and CDR2 (germline): SEHNR, FQNEAQ (reference sequence). The CDR3 has 13 residues. Trimming removed 10 bases from V and 1 base from J, with 13 bases in between. CDR3: CATHTRGNTEAFF. CDR3 nucleotide sequence: TGTGCCACCCACACTAGAGGGAACACTGAAGCTTTCTTT.

The chain recombines TRBV9 with TRBJ1-2; D might be TRBD1 (6 bases). V lost 0 bases, J lost 0 bases, and 9 bases lay in between. The CDR3 has 15 amino acids. Germline CDR1 SGDLS, CDR2 YYNGEE. This CDR3 reads CASSVATGANYGYTF. The CDR3, as DNA: TGTGCCAGCAGCGTAGCGACAGGAGCTAACTATGGCTACACCTTC.

The chain links TRBV11-3 to TRBJ2-7; 7 nucleotides line up with TRBD1. V lost 1 base to trimming and J lost 5 bases; unmatched junction nucleotides: 2. CDR3 length: 13 residues. Germline loops: CDR1 SGHNT, CDR2 YENEEA. CDR3 nucleotides: TGTGCCAGCAGCTTAGGACAGGGCGACGAGCAGTACTTC. Its protein product is CASSLGQGDEQYF.

The rearrangement uses TRBV5-1 and TRBJ2-3; D unresolved. This CDR3 comprises 13 residues. V gave up 6 bases and J gave up 6 bases, with 14 bases separating them. Germline loops: CDR1 SGHRS, CDR2 YFSETQ. CDR3 nucleotide sequence: TGCGCCAGCACAAACCCGACCACCGATACGCAGTATTTT. This gives the protein CASTNPTTDTQYF.

In the case of this clone: The junction shows a germline mismatch at one end, possibly a read error. The CDR3 coding sequence is TGTGCCAGCTCGCCACAAAAAGAGACCCAGTACTTC. Its protein is CASSPQKETQYF. The V call is TRBV18, the J call TRBJ2-5; D not certain. CDR1 is KGHSH, CDR2 LQKENI, per germline. The CDR3 has 12 residues.

The chain joins TRBV6-5 to TRBJ1-1, with TRBD1 identical over 8 bases. Germline V gene lookup returns CDR1 MNHEY and CDR2 SVGAGI. This CDR3 is 13 amino acids long. V trimming: 6 bases; J trimming: 10 bases; junction bases outside the gene matches: 10. DNA of the CDR3: TGTGCCAGCAGCTTCTCCGGGACAGGAGGAGCTTTCTTT. This gives the protein CASSFSGTGGAFF.